The source of this T cell receptor beta chain is a study of naive and memory T cell subsets. An equimolar mix of two oligonucleotides served as the beta constant-region primer for TRBC1 and TRBC2. Four rounds of PCR amplified the ligated cDNA using nested alpha and beta constant-region primers plus SP2. TCRdb recomputed calls from the UMI-ligation and nested PCR reads with MiXCR, one row per CDR3 protein. The table has over 110,000 distinct CDR3 sequences, about 20% seen once. Study observations and caveats: Possibly reflecting memory cells re-expressing CD45RA, a few larger clonotypes occurred in naive repertoires, especially CD8.

With respect to this clonotype: As yet, its antigen is unknown.

Germline V CDR1 and CDR2: MDHEN, SYDVKM. The CDR3 has 13 amino acids. V was clipped by 6 bases and J by 10 bases, with 13 bases between them. This clonotype was sampled from a human donor in good health. V and J are TRBV28 and TRBJ1-6; D remains unclear. The specimen sequenced was naive CD8+ T cells from blood. CDR3 nucleotides: TGTGCCAGCAGGAAATGGGCTGCCTCACCCCTCCACTTT. Its protein is CASRKWAASPLHF.